This T cell receptor beta chain comes out of a study of tumor and adjacent non-tumor tissue in lung cancer. Study in general: Histology: around twelve adenocarcinoma, a couple of squamous cell carcinoma, 1 small cell lung cancer. Patients were aged roughly 30 to 76, around ten men and about five women, stage I to III. Overall study results and limits: In normal lung, the top 100 clones were significantly more dominant than in tumor.

Notes on this clonotype: Antigen unknown.

The library came from three nested PCR rounds adapted from ARM-PCR protocols. TCRdb independently ran MiXCR on the multiplex PCR reads; one entry per CDR3 protein. The profile shows about 86,000 distinct CDR3 sequences, 75% to 85% of them singletons. RNA was extracted from bulk tissue without any cell sorting. Distant lung tissue was collected more than 3 cm away from the tumor edge. The CDR3 length is 14 residues. The ends were cut back, 2 bases at V and 13 bases at J, with 21 bases in the middle. Germline lookup yields CDR1 MNHNS and CDR2 SASEGT. The clonotype comes from a woman in her forties or fifties with non-small cell lung cancer. Sequenced: distant non-tumor lung tissue. The chain joins TRBV6-1 to TRBJ2-7; D possibly corresponds to TRBD2 (6 bases). CDR3 loop: CASSERLEGYEYYF. CDR3 sequence (DNA): TGTGCCAGCAGTGAACGTTTGGAGGGCTACGAGTACTACTTC.